This T cell receptor (beta chain) was found in a study of vaccination effects on CD4 cells after COVID-19. Sequencing used immunoSEQ multiplex PCR; TCRdb keeps in-frame clones, though not all of them. The repertoire consists of roughly 67,000 clones, with over 70% occurring once and the leading ten covering under 12%. CDR1 and CDR2 (germline): SGHDT, YYEEEE. CDR3 size: 14 residues. Losses at the gene ends were 5 bases for V and 5 bases for J; bases not matched to a gene: 8. This clone was observed a single time. The antigen remains undetermined. Within the ViraFEST assay, antigen-specific CD4+ T cells underwent expansion with viral peptide pools prior to sequencing. Cells that had been cultured for approximately eleven days were the source of isolated CD4+ T cells. Among the vaccine recipients, none had a prior SARS-CoV-2 infection, and nucleocapsid antibodies were negative.

The sequence derives from a human donor who received a COVID-19 vaccine. The sequences come from CD4+ T cells from PBMCs cultured with SARS-CoV-2 spike peptides, collected before COVID-19 vaccination. The gene calls are TRBV5-6 and TRBJ2-5; 8 bases agree with TRBD1. CDR3 coding DNA: TGTGCCAGCAGGAGGACAGGGTTAGGGGAGACCCAGTACTTC. It is translated as CASRRTGLGETQYF. Together with reference TRBV5-6 and TRBJ2-5, the CDR3 gives the full variable domain: DAGVTQSPTHLIKTRGQQVTLRCSPKSGHDTVSWYQQALGQGPQFIFQYYEEEERQRGNFPDRFSGHQFPNYSSELNVNALLLGDSALYLCASRRTGLGETQYFGPGTRLLVL.